This paragraph covers one T cell receptor beta chain sequence. Its cognate antigen has yet to be identified. No per-base quality is available; no much larger clone lies one base away. Explained via the paper, the time point label denotes: baseline before first vaccination. Vaccinee samples were obtained from the UK trials COV001 and COV002, which included a single-blind randomized controlled phase 2/3 trial of AZD1222 (ChAdOx1 nCoV-19) in healthy adults. For TCRbeta chain sequencing, PBMC samples from trial participants were taken at day 0 and at day 28 after the second dose. The entry originates in a study of T cell responses to AZD1222 COVID-19 vaccine (dated by TCRdb to 2020 to 2022). As for the study more broadly: AZD1222 recipients whose second dose came at about 4 weeks and those whose second dose came at about 12 weeks were combined into one group, since spike-specific TCR depth and breadth did not differ between the two schedules. A total of 233 trial participants underwent TCR sequencing, of whom about 210 received two doses of AZD1222 and about 26 received two doses of the MenACWY control vaccine. Enrollment into the trials was organized by age into subgroups of 18-55, 56-69 and 70-plus years, and those subgroups contained approximately 150, 30 and 60 TCR-sequenced participants, respectively. The paper's findings and limits, for the study overall: Because no samples from the day 14 peak response were available, repertoires could be characterized only after the peak T cell response. Conclusions about previously exposed vaccinees were limited because only five to seven AZD1222 recipients were SARS-CoV-2 seropositive at baseline. In the small 56-69-year group, the increase in depth fell short of significance, most likely because of low power. Most participants were white British and females outnumbered males, and the authors suggested that clonal diversity may have been underestimated. Reportedly, almost half of the unique spike-specific TCRs recognized epitopes lying outside the regions that are mutated in the B.1.351 and B.1.1.7 variants. CD4 TCRs associated with the vaccine covered the entire spike protein, and the dominant responses were in regions 160-218 and 743-854. After two AZD1222 doses, spike-specific TCR breadth and depth were significantly higher than at day 0 and than in MenACWY recipients.

The CDR3 regions of human TCRbeta chains were subjected to immunosequencing. On the study's bioinformatics: TCRs in the repertoires were matched against a reference library of SARS-CoV-2-specific TCRs that had been generated with the MIRA antigen-specificity platform. Breadth was defined as the fraction of unique TCRs that were SARS-CoV-2-associated. Depth was defined as the fraction of total T cells that were SARS-CoV-2-associated. Using the MIRA data, each spike-specific TCR was assigned both to the spike region to which the TCR was reactive and to a CD4 or CD8 class. Log10-transformed breadth and depth values were compared by one-way ANOVA with Sidak's multiple comparisons tests. The source is immuneACCESS, and TCRdb retained only in-frame sequences with V and J called. Part of the clones is not carried over; for the studies checked, unresolved V genes explain less than half of this, and the remainder is unexplained. V and J calls and clone size are those listed in that table; D and trimming were worked out from the DNA. The sample data list about 79,000 clones, and over 75% of these were observed just once. In total, the top ten clones hold roughly 21% of the sample.

According to the germline V gene (reference sequence), CDR1 reads LGHDT and CDR2 reads YNNKEL. Including the terminal cysteine and phenylalanine, the CDR3 comprises 12 residues. Left in the record is the CDR3 DNA by itself, 36 bases read in frame from the first base. V is pared back by 3 bases and J by 0 bases, with 3 bases lying between the germline termini. The sequence came from an adult in good health. Specimen: peripheral blood, collected on day 0 of AZD1222 vaccination. Recombination joined TRBV3-1 (or the pseudogene TRBV3-2) with TRBJ2-7; the D gene is not confidently resolved. The CDR3 region reads CASSQISYEQYF. The nucleotides read TGTGCCAGCAGCCAGATCTCCTACGAGCAGTACTTC.